This TCR beta chain was recorded in a study of blood T cell repertoires in COVID-19. After removal of 4 bases from V and 6 bases from J, the junction contained 10 bases not matched to a gene. The CDR3 is 15 amino acids. Germline CDR1 reads KGHDR; CDR2 reads SFDVKD. TCRdb's copy holds only in-frame clones and misses some; the assay was immunoSEQ multiplex PCR. The data contain 150,000 or so clones, roughly 85% of them seen just once; the ten biggest clones take up 3.3%. The chain is built from TRBV24-1 and TRBJ2-7, with 8 bases matching TRBD1. Sequencing used peripheral blood. The clonotype was recovered from a human donor with acute or convalescent COVID-19. The donor label of this sample is uncertain. The CDR3 region is CATSDSGQATFEQYF. The CDR3 DNA is TGTGCCACCAGTGACTCGGGACAGGCGACCTTCGAGCAGTACTTC.